The sequence of this T cell receptor (beta chain) was determined in a study of blood T cell repertoires in COVID-19. Generated by immunoSEQ multiplex PCR, the TCRdb table keeps only in-frame clones and is missing some. The sample carries roughly 90,000 clones, 75% to 90% recorded once. V shed 4 bases and J 5 bases; nucleotides not matched to a gene: 9. The CDR3 spans 16 residues. Germline V gives CDR1 SGHRS, CDR2 YFSETQ. The source is an elderly woman with active COVID-19. The chain couples TRBV5-1 to TRBJ2-3; 11 bases agree with TRBD2. The sample taken for sequencing was peripheral blood. The CDR3, as DNA: TGCGCCAGCAGCACAACTAGCGGGAGTGGAGTAGATACGCAGTATTTT. The encoded protein is CASSTTSGSGVDTQYF.